Presented here are 15 T cell receptor beta chains from one specimen sequenced in a study of blood T cell repertoires in COVID-19. TCRdb keeps only in-frame clones here, not all; method: immunoSEQ multiplex PCR. Here the sample spans roughly 200,000 clones, around nine tenths being singletons. Sequencing used peripheral blood. These receptors were taken from a man aged 18 to 35 with active or convalescent COVID-19.

The count of this clone is one. The genes are TRBV19 and TRBJ1-4; tentative D call: TRBD1 (5 bases). V gave up 9 bases and J gave up 1 base, with 9 bases separating them. The CDR3 extends over 13 amino acids. CDR1 and CDR2 (germline): LNHDA, SQIVND (reference sequence). CDR3 loop: CASRDRTNEKLFF. In DNA, the CDR3 is TGTGCCAGCAGAGACAGAACTAATGAAAAACTGTTTTTT.

The chain carries TRBV30 and TRBJ2-7, with 11 nucleotides matching TRBD2. The germline gives CDR1 GTSNPN, CDR2 SVGIG (reference sequence). CDR3 length equals 13 residues. Trimming cost V 1 base and J 7 bases; bases outside gene matches: 3. The CDR3 DNA follows: TGTGCCTGGAGTGGACTAGCGGGGCGAGAGCAGTACTTC. It is translated as CAWSGLAGREQYF.

The rearrangement joins TRBV25-1 to TRBJ1-3; no clear D. The CDR3 is 17 residues long. Trimming took off 4 bases at V and 0 bases at J, with 16 bases between the two ends. Germline V gene data show CDR1 as MGHDK and CDR2 as SYGVNS. The CDR3, as DNA: TGTGCCAGCAGTGGTTCTCCTCGGGAGAGCTCTGGAAACACCATATATTTT. Its protein is CASSGSPRESSGNTIYF.

The chain couples TRBV3-1 (or the pseudogene TRBV3-2) to TRBJ1-4, with D uncertain. Germline CDR1 LGHDT, CDR2 YNNKEL (reference sequence). Trimming took 6 bases from V and 4 from J, leaving 9 bases between them. The CDR3 loop spans 13 amino acids. This chain's CDR3 is CASRYAHNEKLFF. Written as DNA, the CDR3 is TGTGCCAGCAGATATGCGCATAATGAAAAACTGTTTTTT.

This clone was found once. The chain recombines TRBV9 with TRBJ1-5; 10 nucleotides line up with TRBD1. Trimming at V came to 0 bases and at J to 5 bases, leaving 2 bases not matched to a gene. CDR1 is SGDLS, CDR2 YYNGEE, per germline. This CDR3 contains 15 residues. The chain's CDR3 is CASSVEDRGDQPQHF. In DNA, the CDR3 is TGTGCCAGCAGCGTAGAGGACAGGGGGGATCAGCCCCAGCATTTT.

CDR3: CASSVAGGNSPLHF. CDR3 in DNA: TGTGCCAGCAGCGTAGCAGGGGGGAATTCACCCCTCCACTTT. This chain uses TRBV9 with TRBJ1-6; 7 positions agree with TRBD1. With V trimmed by 0 bases and J by 7 bases, 1 base remained unmatched. CDR1 SGDLS and CDR2 YYNGEE come from the germline V gene. The CDR3 contains 14 residues. Full variable domain (missing parts from reference TRBV9 and TRBJ1-6): DSGVTQTPKHLITATGQRVTLRCSPRSGDLSVYWYQQSLDQGLQFLIQYYNGEERAKGNILERFSAQQFPDLHSELNLSSLELGDSALYFCASSVAGGNSPLHFGNGTRLTVT.

Only a few counts were recorded for this clone. The chain combines TRBV27 with TRBJ1-2, with D possibly matching TRBD1 (5 bases). The CDR3 runs to 16 residues. Per the germline V gene, CDR1 is MNHEY and CDR2 is SMNVEV (reference sequence). The V gene lost 6 bases and the J gene lost 4 bases, with 21 bases spanning the gap. CDR3 coding DNA: TGTGCCAGCAGACCGACCCCCGGGCAGGGAATCTATGGCTACACCTTC. This codes for CASRPTPGQGIYGYTF.

This chain uses TRBV29-1 with TRBJ1-1, with D unclear. The germline V and J ends were trimmed by 7 bases and 1 base, with 7 bases remaining between them. Germline V gene sequence: CDR1 SQVTM, CDR2 ANQGSEA. CDR3 length: 11 amino acids. The CDR3 is CSEGRNTEAFF. The DNA of the CDR3 is TGCAGCGAGGGTAGGAACACTGAAGCTTTCTTT.

This chain links TRBV5-1 with TRBJ2-1; TRBD1 aligns across 10 bases. J lost 7 bases, V lost 4 bases, and 11 bases had no gene match. The CDR3 sequence is 16 residues long. Germline V gene lookup returns CDR1 SGHRS and CDR2 YFSETQ. The CDR3 is CASSHGFRDRGNEQFF. The DNA of the CDR3 is TGCGCCAGCAGCCACGGGTTTCGGGACAGGGGAAATGAGCAGTTCTTC.

V is TRBV2 and J is TRBJ1-5; D gene uncertain. Between the trimmed V and J ends, which lost 2 bases and 14 bases, there was a span of 16 bases. The germline V gene encodes CDR1 SNHLY and CDR2 FYNNEI. The CDR3 covers 13 residues. CDR3 bases: TGTGCCAGCAGTGAAAGGCGGGAGTGGGGAAAGCATTTT. This gives the protein CASSERREWGKHF. Full variable domain (missing parts from reference TRBV2 and TRBJ1-5): EPEVTQTPSHQVTQMGQEVILRCVPISNHLYFYWYRQILGQKVEFLVSFYNNEISEKSEIFDDQFSVERPDGSNFTLKIRSTKLEDSAMYFCASSERREWGKHFGDGTRLSIL.

CDR3 residues: CASSQPPLAGEENEQFF. CDR3 bases: TGTGCCAGCAGCCAGCCCCCTCTAGCGGGAGAGGAGAATGAGCAGTTCTTC. This chain uses TRBV7-6 with TRBJ2-1; 10 bases align to TRBD2. The CDR3 is 17 residues long. Germline V CDR1 and CDR2: SGHVS, FNYEAQ. Trimming removed 5 bases from V and 7 bases from J; junction bases left unmatched: 14.

This clone was detected a few times. The chain has TRBV5-1 and TRBJ2-6, with unresolved D. The V and J ends lost 6 bases and 1 base respectively, with 8 bases between them. The CDR3 runs to 14 residues. Germline V gene sequence: CDR1 SGHRS, CDR2 YFSETQ. This CDR3 is CASTLSSGANVLTF. The CDR3 DNA reads as TGCGCCAGCACCCTAAGTTCTGGGGCCAACGTCCTGACTTTC.

This clone has a single count. The rearrangement uses TRBV5-8 and TRBJ1-4; D gene ambiguous. This CDR3 is built from 14 residues. The germline V and J ends were trimmed by 6 bases and 4 bases, with 13 bases remaining between them. CDR1 and CDR2 from the germline V gene are SGHTS and YDEGEE. CDR3 bases: TGTGCCAGCACCCAATCCGGGGTTAATGAAAAACTGTTTTTT. Amino acid sequence: CASTQSGVNEKLFF.

The chain links TRBV19 to TRBJ1-4; D call uncertain. This CDR3 region has 11 residues. Trimming stripped 6 bases from V and 8 bases from J, with 7 bases between. Germline loops: CDR1 LNHDA, CDR2 SQIVND (reference sequence). The CDR3 DNA reads as TGTGCCAGTAGGGTACAGGAAAAACTGTTTTTT. The encoded protein is CASRVQEKLFF.

CDR3: CASSSPGLTYNEQFF. The CDR3, as DNA: TGTGCCAGCAGCTCTCCAGGGTTAACCTACAATGAGCAGTTCTTC. The rearrangement links TRBV28 to TRBJ2-1; possibly TRBD1 for D (5 bases). Trimming shortened V by 6 bases and J by 2 bases, and 14 bases separated the two germline ends. CDR1 and CDR2 (germline): MDHEN, SYDVKM. The CDR3 loop spans 15 amino acids.